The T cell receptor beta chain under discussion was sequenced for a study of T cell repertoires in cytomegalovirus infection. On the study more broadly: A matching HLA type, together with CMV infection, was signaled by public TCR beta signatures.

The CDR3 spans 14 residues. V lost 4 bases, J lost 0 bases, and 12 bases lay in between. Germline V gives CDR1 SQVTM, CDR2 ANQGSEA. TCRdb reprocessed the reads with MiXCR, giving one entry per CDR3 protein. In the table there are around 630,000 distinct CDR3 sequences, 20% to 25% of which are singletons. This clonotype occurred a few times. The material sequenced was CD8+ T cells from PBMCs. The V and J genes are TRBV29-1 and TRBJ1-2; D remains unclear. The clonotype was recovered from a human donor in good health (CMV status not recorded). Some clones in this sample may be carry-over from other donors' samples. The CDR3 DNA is TGCAGCGTTGCAGGTAGCGAAGCTAACTATGGCTACACCTTC. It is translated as CSVAGSEANYGYTF.